What follows are 7 T cell receptor beta chains derived from one specimen sequenced in a study of molecular identifiers for immune sequencing clone quantification. One entry per CDR3 protein, called by TCRdb with MiXCR from the PCR reads. Seen here are 460,000 or so distinct CDR3 sequences, about 22% observed once, and the top ten hold about 0.84%. The source material was naive CD8+ T cells from blood, with Jurkat cell RNA spiked in. Indicated subset: FACS-sorted CD8+CD4-CCR7+CD45RA+ naive T cells. The receptors here all came from a human donor in good health. Some libraries in this study had Jurkat cell RNA spiked in.

This clonotype was recorded many times. The chain joins TRBV9 to TRBJ2-1, with 9 bases that match TRBD2. CDR1 is SGDLS, CDR2 YYNGEE, per germline. J lost 9 bases, V lost 0 bases, and 10 bases had no gene match. There are 16 residues in the CDR3. The CDR3 sequence is CASSVATLAGIGEQFF. The CDR3 DNA follows: TGTGCCAGCAGCGTAGCTACTCTAGCGGGAATCGGTGAGCAGTTCTTC.

This clonotype showed up many times. The chain employs TRBV6-2 or TRBV6-3 and TRBJ1-5, with a tentative D call TRBD1 (5 bases). Germline V gene data show CDR1 as MNHEY and CDR2 as SVGEGT. The length of the CDR3 is 13 residues. Trimming pared 4 bases from V and 4 bases from J, leaving 8 bases between. CDR3 amino acids: CASSSDRNQPQHF. The CDR3 nucleotides read TGTGCCAGCAGTTCCGACAGAAATCAGCCCCAGCATTTT.

This clonotype occurred a few times. The chain combines TRBV20-1 with TRBJ2-7, with TRBD2 identical over 7 bases. CDR1 DFQATT and CDR2 SNEGSKA come from the germline V gene (reference sequence). J was trimmed by 3 bases and V by 2 bases; bases with no gene match: 7. This CDR3 comprises 14 residues. The CDR3 sequence: CSARSGAGVYEQYF. The CDR3 nucleotides read TGCAGTGCTAGAAGTGGGGCGGGGGTCTACGAGCAGTACTTC.

Turning to this clonotype: Being one base from a much bigger clone, this may be a read error. V gene TRBV28 combines with J gene TRBJ1-4; D uncertain. The CDR3 consists of 14 residues. Trimming took 2 bases from V and 6 from J, leaving 10 bases between them. CDR1 and CDR2 (germline): MDHEN, SYDVKM. CDR3: CASSLTRMDEKLFF. CDR3 DNA sequence: TGTGCCAGCAGTTTAACGAGGATGGATGAAAAACTGTTTTTT.

This clonotype has only a few counts. J is TRBJ2-7 and V is TRBV13, with D tentatively TRBD1 (7 bases). There are 14 residues in the CDR3. CDR1 is PRHDT, CDR2 FYEKMQ, per germline (reference sequence). V lost 4 bases, J lost 3 bases, and 13 bases lay in between. The DNA of the CDR3 is TGTGCCAGCAGCTCCAGGGGGGCTAGCTACGAGCAGTACTTC. Translated, it gives CASSSRGASYEQYF.

The chain couples TRBV7-6 to TRBJ2-2; 10 bases agree with TRBD2. Per germline, CDR1 SGHVS and CDR2 FNYEAQ. V shed 0 bases and J 3 bases; nucleotides not matched to a gene: 4. The length of the CDR3 is 17 residues. The DNA for the CDR3 is TGTGCCAGCAGCTTAGCCCTCGGACTAGCGGACACCGGGGAGCTGTTTTTT. It specifies CASSLALGLADTGELFF.

The chain combines TRBV20-1 with TRBJ2-7; 12 bases are shared with TRBD2. The V gene end was trimmed by 6 bases and the J gene end by 6 bases; junction bases not matched to a gene: 12. The CDR3 spans 15 residues. The germline CDR1 and CDR2 sequences are DFQATT and SNEGSKA (reference sequence). The CDR3 region has the DNA TGCAGTGCGTCCTCTAGCGGGGGGGCCCGGAGCGAGCAGTACTTC. It is translated as CSASSSGGARSEQYF.